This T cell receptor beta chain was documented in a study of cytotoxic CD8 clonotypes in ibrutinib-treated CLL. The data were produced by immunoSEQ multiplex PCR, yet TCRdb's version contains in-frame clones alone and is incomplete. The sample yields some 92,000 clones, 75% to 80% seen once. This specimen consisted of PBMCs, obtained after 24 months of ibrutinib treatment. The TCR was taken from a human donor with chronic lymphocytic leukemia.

The CDR3 DNA follows: TGTGCCAGCAGCTCCACAGGGTCGGGCGGCTACACCTTC. It is translated as CASSSTGSGGYTF. This chain uses TRBV7-9 with TRBJ1-2; TRBD1 is a possible D gene (6 bases). V shed 4 bases and J shed 8 bases, with 14 bases lying between them. The CDR3 consists of 13 residues. Germline CDR1 SEHNR, CDR2 FQNEAQ (reference sequence).